This paragraph covers one T cell receptor beta chain sequence. The source of the sample is a study of blood T cell repertoires in COVID-19. Authors' data handling: Amplified reference gene primers provided the basis for estimating nucleated cell counts. The data were produced by immunoSEQ multiplex PCR, yet TCRdb's version contains in-frame clones alone and is incomplete. Clone size and the V and J calls come from that table; the DNA yielded D and trimming. There are 390,000 or so clones in the sample; roughly 90% occur only once, and 3% lies in the top ten. CDR3 length equals 15 residues. CDR1 and CDR2 (germline): SGHNT, YYREEE (reference sequence). Losses at the gene ends were 4 bases for V and 2 bases for J; bases not matched to a gene: 4.

The source is a woman aged 25 to 45 with COVID-19, enrolled during active disease. Sequences were obtained from peripheral blood. The chain is built from TRBV5-4 and TRBJ1-3; 9 nucleotides align to TRBD1. As DNA, the CDR3 is TGTGCCAGCAGCATACGGACAGGGGCTGGAAACACCATATATTTT. Its protein product is CASSIRTGAGNTIYF.